These T cell receptor beta chains were read from a single sample in a study of T cell repertoires in cytomegalovirus infection. TCRdb reprocessed the reads via MiXCR and lists one record per CDR3 protein. The table shows roughly 200,000 distinct CDR3 sequences, with 7.5% to 10% occurring only once. Source material: PBMCs. Receptors were obtained from a human donor in good health (CMV status not recorded). Some clones in this sample may be carry-over from other donors' samples. The conserved cysteine and the conserved F or W are not part of the CDR3 here.

v_call: TRBV27; cdr3_aa: ASSGFEVTSEYNEQF
v_call: TRBV11-3; cdr3_aa: ASSLDGRTHNEQF
v_call: TRBV12-3/TRBV12-4; cdr3_aa: ASSLHPRLAGGIAKNIQY
v_call: TRBV6-2/TRBV6-3; cdr3_aa: ASSKDTSNQPQH
v_call: TRBV7-9; cdr3_aa: ASSLFAGRNTGELF
v_call: TRBV19; cdr3_aa: ASSPIPGGYT
v_call: TRBV19; cdr3_aa: ASSIQTVGTEAF
v_call: TRBV28; cdr3_aa: ASSPPEGHRGSTEAF
v_call: TRBV7-2; cdr3_aa: ASSLRARGGGYEQY
v_call: TRBV7-9; cdr3_aa: ASSPTDRDTEAF
v_call: TRBV7-9; cdr3_aa: ASRLTPGLSGNTIY
v_call: TRBV6-2/TRBV6-3; cdr3_aa: ASSYESARANYGYT
v_call: TRBV7-2; cdr3_aa: ASSSILDTQY
v_call: TRBV28; cdr3_aa: ASTVGKNQPQH
v_call: TRBV12-3/TRBV12-4; cdr3_aa: ASSFKLVPDTQY
v_call: TRBV15; cdr3_aa: ATSRFLGGASYNEQF
v_call: TRBV6-6; cdr3_aa: ASSSSLGIRFQPQH
v_call: TRBV7-8; cdr3_aa: ASSLPGGHQETQY
v_call: TRBV20-1; cdr3_aa: SVPSTGADNQPQH
v_call: TRBV28; cdr3_aa: ASRRVGQANTEAF
v_call: TRBV4-3; cdr3_aa: ASSQEATANEQF
v_call: TRBV7-8; cdr3_aa: ASSLALGGSSYNSPLH
v_call: TRBV6-1; cdr3_aa: ASSGGQYEQY
v_call: TRBV5-1; cdr3_aa: ASSHRLSSYEQY
v_call: TRBV19; cdr3_aa: ASSTSEPGNQPQH
v_call: TRBV15; cdr3_aa: ATSRSGLAGAYEQY
v_call: TRBV7-2; cdr3_aa: ASSLPAGLGPPDTQY
v_call: TRBV29-1; cdr3_aa: SVEGPRQGHNEQF
v_call: TRBV6-5; cdr3_aa: ASSSAIPAGGTDTQY
v_call: TRBV20-1; cdr3_aa: SARDSSGAKNIQY
v_call: TRBV5-6; cdr3_aa: ASSPTREREKLF
v_call: TRBV6-2/TRBV6-3; cdr3_aa: ASKTSGARDEQF
v_call: TRBV7-2; cdr3_aa: ASSQELAGFVNEQF
v_call: TRBV29-1; cdr3_aa: SVEGTGVQYEQY
v_call: TRBV5-1; cdr3_aa: ASSLAGTGEHSGANVLT
v_call: TRBV7-2; cdr3_aa: ASSLSVTPVQETQY
v_call: TRBV30; cdr3_aa: AWSSGEVSYNEQF
v_call: TRBV9; cdr3_aa: ASSVYTGFSGNTIY
v_call: TRBV28; cdr3_aa: ASSSGGQAGRETQY
v_call: TRBV6-1; cdr3_aa: ASSGEVAGGLSTDTQY
v_call: TRBV29-1; cdr3_aa: SGATGVVGAF
v_call: TRBV7-2; cdr3_aa: ASSTIEGLGGPETQY
v_call: TRBV7-2; cdr3_aa: ASSLFLPGGTEAF
v_call: TRBV12-3/TRBV12-4; cdr3_aa: ASRPQHNEQF